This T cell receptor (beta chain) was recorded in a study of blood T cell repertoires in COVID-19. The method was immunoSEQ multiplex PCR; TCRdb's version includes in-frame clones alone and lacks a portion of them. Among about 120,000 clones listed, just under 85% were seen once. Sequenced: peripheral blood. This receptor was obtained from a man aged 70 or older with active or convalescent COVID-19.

The CDR3: CASSAGQVRNNEKLFF. CDR3 bases: TGCGCCAGCAGCGCGGGACAGGTCAGGAATAATGAAAAACTGTTTTTT. The chain carries TRBV5-1 and TRBJ1-4, with 8 bases identical to TRBD1. J gave up 4 bases and V 4 bases, and 9 bases lay outside the gene matches. This CDR3 is built from 16 residues. Germline CDR1 SGHRS, CDR2 YFSETQ.